Ten or more counts support the clone carrying this TCR beta chain. From the multiplex PCR reads, TCRdb called clonotypes with MiXCR, one entry per CDR3 protein. The sample holds approximately 120,000 distinct CDR3 sequences, around 21% seen once. Samples came from axillary lymph nodes draining the breast cancer. The V and J ends lost 0 bases and 2 bases, in that order; junction bases with no gene match: 5. CDR3 length: 16 residues. Germline V gene sequence: CDR1 SGHDN, CDR2 FVKESK. The data were taken from a study of breast tumors, draining lymph nodes, adjacent tissues. This receptor was obtained from a female donor with breast cancer. Some clones in this sample may be carry-over from other donors' samples. The J gene is TRBJ2-5, the V gene TRBV14, with 8 bases that match TRBD1. Sequenced: axillary lymph node tissue. This CDR3 reads CASSQDFRGPQETQYF. In DNA, the CDR3 is TGTGCCAGCAGCCAAGATTTCAGGGGGCCTCAAGAGACCCAGTACTTC.